Listed below are T cell receptor beta chains from one sample, sequenced in a study of siplizumab effects on memory and regulatory T cells. Clones were read by immunoSEQ multiplex PCR, and TCRdb kept only the in-frame ones, dropping some. The profile covers 45,000 to 50,000 clones, with less than 90% appearing a single time and 0.35% taken by the ten largest. The source material was naive CD8+ T cells sorted from blood. All receptors come from a human donor in good health. Each CDR3 is given with its conserved first and last residue. A D gene is named only where the DNA matches it firmly. The listing skips clone size in some rows; elsewhere it reads once, few, many or a size class.

V gene: TRBV19
D gene: NA
clone size: NA
J gene: TRBJ1-2
CDR3 protein: CASSMAQSYGYTF
CDR3 DNA: TGTGCCAGTAGTATGGCACAGTCCTATGGCTACACCTTC

V gene: TRBV5-1
D gene: NA
clone size: NA
J gene: TRBJ1-1
CDR3 protein: CASRGNTEAFF
CDR3 DNA: TGCGCCAGCAGAGGCAACACTGAAGCTTTCTTT

V gene: TRBV4-1
D gene: NA
clone size: NA
J gene: TRBJ2-5
CDR3 protein: CASSHPGEETQYF
CDR3 DNA: TGCGCCAGCAGCCACCCCGGGGAAGAGACCCAGTACTTC

V gene: TRBV5-8
D gene: TRBD1
clone size: NA
J gene: TRBJ2-1
CDR3 protein: CASSLGQGANEQFF
CDR3 DNA: TGTGCCAGCAGCTTGGGGCAGGGGGCGAATGAGCAGTTCTTC

V gene: TRBV19
D gene: NA
clone size: once
J gene: TRBJ1-2
CDR3 protein: CASREAGDFYGYTF
CDR3 DNA: TGTGCCAGTAGAGAAGCCGGGGATTTCTATGGCTACACCTTC

V gene: TRBV6-5
D gene: TRBD2
clone size: NA
J gene: TRBJ2-3
CDR3 protein: CASSTPAGSPDTQYF
CDR3 DNA: TGTGCCAGCAGTACCCCAGCGGGATCCCCAGATACGCAGTATTTT

V gene: TRBV4-2
D gene: NA
clone size: NA
J gene: TRBJ1-1
CDR3 protein: CASSQGLIGDTEAFF
CDR3 DNA: TGTGCCAGCAGCCAAGGGCTCATTGGGGACACTGAAGCTTTCTTT

V gene: TRBV4-1
D gene: TRBD1
clone size: few
J gene: TRBJ1-1
CDR3 protein: CASSQDPGQGSNTEAFF
CDR3 DNA: TGCGCCAGCAGCCAAGACCCCGGACAGGGGTCGAACACTGAAGCTTTCTTT

V gene: TRBV4-1
D gene: TRBD1
clone size: NA
J gene: TRBJ2-7
CDR3 protein: CASSQVAGGSPPYEQYF
CDR3 DNA: TGCGCCAGCAGCCAAGTTGCAGGGGGTTCCCCACCCTACGAGCAGTACTTC

V gene: TRBV6-6
D gene: NA
clone size: NA
J gene: TRBJ2-7
CDR3 protein: CASSYSPGEQYF
CDR3 DNA: TGTGCCAGCAGTTACTCTCCGGGGGAGCAGTACTTC

V gene: TRBV6-5
D gene: NA
clone size: NA
J gene: TRBJ2-7
CDR3 protein: CASSTGAAYEQYF
CDR3 DNA: TGTGCCAGCAGTACCGGGGCCGCCTACGAGCAGTACTTC

V gene: TRBV19
D gene: TRBD2
clone size: NA
J gene: TRBJ2-1
CDR3 protein: CASSMGGTVNEQFF
CDR3 DNA: TGTGCCAGTAGTATGGGAGGGACGGTCAATGAGCAGTTCTTC

V gene: TRBV7-2
D gene: NA
clone size: NA
J gene: TRBJ2-5
CDR3 protein: CASSFLGGSQETQYF
CDR3 DNA: TGTGCCAGCAGCTTCCTTGGCGGTTCTCAAGAGACCCAGTACTTC

V gene: TRBV4-2
D gene: NA
clone size: few
J gene: TRBJ2-7
CDR3 protein: CASSQDTGSYEQYF
CDR3 DNA: TGTGCCAGCAGCCAAGATACAGGGTCCTACGAGCAGTACTTC

V gene: TRBV4-1
D gene: TRBD1
clone size: NA
J gene: TRBJ2-1
CDR3 protein: CASSQGGGEYNEQFF
CDR3 DNA: TGCGCCAGCAGCCAAGGAGGGGGCGAATACAATGAGCAGTTCTTC

V gene: TRBV13
D gene: NA
clone size: NA
J gene: TRBJ2-7
CDR3 protein: CASSQQGNHQYF
CDR3 DNA: TGTGCCAGCAGCCAACAGGGAAACCACCAGTACTTC

V gene: TRBV5-1
D gene: NA
clone size: NA
J gene: TRBJ2-7
CDR3 protein: CASSPDWAEGEQYF
CDR3 DNA: TGCGCCAGCAGCCCCGACTGGGCCGAGGGCGAGCAGTACTTC

V gene: TRBV14
D gene: NA
clone size: NA
J gene: TRBJ1-2
CDR3 protein: CASSQEGAGNYGYTF
CDR3 DNA: TGTGCCAGCAGCCAAGAAGGAGCAGGGAACTATGGCTACACCTTC

V gene: TRBV29-1
D gene: TRBD2
clone size: NA
J gene: TRBJ2-2
CDR3 protein: CSVVPGLESAGELFF
CDR3 DNA: TGCAGCGTCGTACCGGGACTAGAATCCGCCGGGGAGCTGTTTTTT

V gene: TRBV27
D gene: NA
clone size: NA
J gene: TRBJ2-7
CDR3 protein: CASSPWTGLIEQYF
CDR3 DNA: TGTGCCAGCAGTCCTTGGACAGGACTAATCGAGCAGTACTTC

V gene: TRBV19
D gene: NA
clone size: NA
J gene: TRBJ2-2
CDR3 protein: CASSIAGELFF
CDR3 DNA: TGTGCCAGTAGTATAGCCGGGGAGCTGTTTTTT

V gene: TRBV18
D gene: TRBD2
clone size: NA
J gene: TRBJ2-7
CDR3 protein: CASSPLLAGEIYEQYF
CDR3 DNA: TGTGCCAGCTCACCACTACTAGCGGGGGAGATCTACGAGCAGTACTTC

V gene: TRBV6-1
D gene: NA
clone size: NA
J gene: TRBJ1-1
CDR3 protein: CASSVVEGSTEAFF
CDR3 DNA: TGTGCCAGCAGTGTCGTAGAGGGAAGCACTGAAGCTTTCTTT

V gene: TRBV9
D gene: NA
clone size: few
J gene: TRBJ1-5
CDR3 protein: CASSVAGNQPQHF
CDR3 DNA: TGTGCCAGCAGCGTAGCCGGCAATCAGCCCCAGCATTTT

V gene: TRBV6-1
D gene: TRBD1
clone size: NA
J gene: TRBJ2-7
CDR3 protein: CASSEHRGLHEQYF
CDR3 DNA: TGTGCCAGCAGTGAACACAGGGGGCTCCACGAGCAGTACTTC

V gene: TRBV2
D gene: NA
clone size: NA
J gene: TRBJ2-7
CDR3 protein: CASSSTYEQYF
CDR3 DNA: TGTGCCAGCAGTTCCACCTACGAGCAGTACTTC

V gene: TRBV19
D gene: TRBD2
clone size: NA
J gene: TRBJ2-2
CDR3 protein: CASSMWGLAGTDTGELFF
CDR3 DNA: TGTGCCAGTAGTATGTGGGGACTAGCGGGAACGGACACCGGGGAGCTGTTTTTT

V gene: TRBV18
D gene: NA
clone size: few
J gene: TRBJ1-5
CDR3 protein: CASSLGGAFIEPQHF
CDR3 DNA: TGTGCCAGCTCCTTGGGGGGGGCGTTTATAGAGCCCCAGCATTTT

V gene: TRBV5-1
D gene: TRBD1
clone size: NA
J gene: TRBJ1-2
CDR3 protein: CASSGTGTGGDGYTF
CDR3 DNA: TGCGCCAGCAGCGGGACCGGGACAGGGGGCGACGGCTACACCTTC

V gene: TRBV2
D gene: TRBD1
clone size: NA
J gene: TRBJ2-5
CDR3 protein: CASRRETGIQETQYF
CDR3 DNA: TGTGCCAGCAGGCGTGAGACAGGGATCCAAGAGACCCAGTACTTC

V gene: TRBV7-9
D gene: TRBD2
clone size: NA
J gene: TRBJ2-1
CDR3 protein: CASSPGLAGSYNEQFF
CDR3 DNA: TGTGCCAGCAGTCCCGGACTAGCGGGATCCTACAATGAGCAGTTCTTC

V gene: TRBV7-6
D gene: NA
clone size: NA
J gene: TRBJ2-1
CDR3 protein: CASSLGRTRNEQFF
CDR3 DNA: TGTGCCAGCAGCTTAGGAAGGACGCGCAATGAGCAGTTCTTC